The rows below give T cell receptor beta chains drawn from one sample of a study of a mutant IDH1 vaccine in newly diagnosed glioma. TCRdb's table, derived via immunoSEQ multiplex PCR, lists solely in-frame clones and lacks some. The sample has about 70,000 clones, around four fifths seen once; the top ten hold approximately 4.3%. The sample in question was peripheral blood mononuclear cells (PBMCs), obtained from a glioma patient treated with radiotherapy, temozolomide or both. These receptor sequences come from a woman aged 18-29 years with glioma. Some clones in this sample may be carry-over from other donors' samples. The CDR3 runs from the conserved cysteine through the conserved F or W. D genes are given only for firm matches. Size values are once, few and many counts, or a class for expanded clones, and some rows have none.

clone_size | j_call | v_call | d_call | cdr3_nt | cdr3_aa
. | TRBJ2-7 | TRBV11-3 | . | TGTGCCAGCAGCGCAGGGGACATCTCCTACGAGCAGTACTTC | CASSAGDISYEQYF
. | TRBJ1-5 | TRBV2 | . | TGTGCCAGCAGTGAGGGGTATCAGCCCCAGCATTTT | CASSEGYQPQHF
. | TRBJ1-1 | TRBV18 | . | TGTGCCAGCTCACTCCGGACAGTGAACACTGAAGCTTTCTTT | CASSLRTVNTEAFF
. | TRBJ2-7 | TRBV30 | TRBD2 | TGTGCCGCCACCACCGGGAGGGATACCCAGCAGTACTTC | CAATTGRDTQQYF
. | TRBJ2-3 | TRBV6-5 | . | TGTGCCAGCAGTTACATGGGGGATACGCAGTATTTT | CASSYMGDTQYF
. | TRBJ1-5 | TRBV4-2 | . | TGTGCCAGCAGCCAAGACCGGACGGATATCGGCAATCAGCCCCAGCATTTT | CASSQDRTDIGNQPQHF
. | TRBJ2-2 | TRBV6-4 | . | TGTGCCAGCAGTCGGGGGGGACAGACCACCGGGGAGCTGTTTTTT | CASSRGGQTTGELFF
. | TRBJ2-3 | TRBV9 | . | TGTGCCAGCAGGGGGGCTAGCGACTCCACAGATACGCAGTATTTT | CASRGASDSTDTQYF
. | TRBJ1-3 | TRBV7-9 | TRBD1 | TGTGCCAGCAGCTTTGCGGACCGGGACAGCTCTGGAAACACCATATATTTT | CASSFADRDSSGNTIYF
. | TRBJ1-6 | TRBV9 | . | TGTGCCAGCAGCGTAGGAGGGGGAAACGGGGTTTCACCCCTCCACTTT | CASSVGGGNGVSPLHF
. | TRBJ2-7 | TRBV7-8 | . | TGTGCCAGCAGCTCCTGGGACGAGCAGTACTTC | CASSSWDEQYF
. | TRBJ1-5 | TRBV4-3 | . | TGCGCCAGCAGCCAAGAGTGGGGGTATCAGCCCCAGCATTTT | CASSQEWGYQPQHF
. | TRBJ1-5 | TRBV9 | . | TGTGCCAGCGGGAGGACGTTCAATCAGCCCCAGCATTTT | CASGRTFNQPQHF
. | TRBJ2-7 | TRBV29-1 | TRBD2 | TGCAGCGTCCCAACCGGGACTAGCGGCAGTGTGCAGTACTTC | CSVPTGTSGSVQYF
few | TRBJ1-1 | TRBV6-1 | . | TGTGCCAGCTGGGGGGTTCGGGACACTGAAGCTTTCTTT | CASWGVRDTEAFF
. | TRBJ2-7 | TRBV5-1 | . | TGCGCCAGCAGCCCCGGCCCACGAGTCTACGAGCAGTACTTC | CASSPGPRVYEQYF
. | TRBJ2-2 | TRBV2 | TRBD2 | TGTGCCAGCACCAGACTAGCGGGGGGAACCGGGGAGTTGTTTTTT | CASTRLAGGTGELFF
. | TRBJ2-7 | TRBV9 | . | TGTGCCAGCAGCCCCGGAGAGGAGCCCTACGAGCAGTACTTC | CASSPGEEPYEQYF
. | TRBJ2-7 | TRBV7-2 | TRBD1 | TGTGCCAGCAGCATAACAGGGGGCCTGCGCGAGCAGTACTTC | CASSITGGLREQYF
. | TRBJ1-4 | TRBV7-9 | TRBD1 | TGTGCCAGCAGCTTACGACAGGGAGATGAAAAACTGTTTTTT | CASSLRQGDEKLFF
. | TRBJ1-1 | TRBV4-1 | . | TGCGCCAGCAGCCAAGATTTGTCCCTCAAATGGTCCACTGAAGCTTTCTTT | CASSQDLSLKWSTEAFF
. | TRBJ2-7 | TRBV2 | . | TGTGCCAACACGGACGGATTATCCTACGAGCAGTACTTC | CANTDGLSYEQYF
. | TRBJ2-7 | TRBV27 | TRBD2 | TGTGCCAGCAGCCCACGACTAGCGGGATTTTACGAGCAGTACTTC | CASSPRLAGFYEQYF
. | TRBJ1-4 | TRBV5-8 | . | TGTGCCAGCAGCTTGCCCGCAGGGCTTCGGGAAAAACTGTTTTTT | CASSLPAGLREKLFF
. | TRBJ1-2 | TRBV6-5 | . | TGTGCCAGCAGGCCGGGAAATCACTATGGCTACACCTTC | CASRPGNHYGYTF
once | TRBJ2-7 | TRBV7-9 | . | TGTGCCAGCAGCTTAGTGCAGGGTCGGAACGAGCAGTACTTC | CASSLVQGRNEQYF
. | TRBJ1-2 | TRBV4-1 | TRBD1 | TGCGCCAGCAGCCAAGCGCGGGACAGTTTTTATGGCTACACCTTC | CASSQARDSFYGYTF
. | TRBJ1-4 | TRBV30 | . | TGTGCCTGGAGTGTTCTCCGGGATTCAGTGTTGTTTTTT | CAWSVLRDSVLFF
. | TRBJ2-2 | TRBV13 | . | TGTGCCAGCAGCTTCGGATGGGATACCGGGGAGCTGTTTTTT | CASSFGWDTGELFF
. | TRBJ2-7 | TRBV19 | . | TGTGCCAGTAGTACTAGCACCTACGAGCAGTACTTC | CASSTSTYEQYF
. | TRBJ1-2 | TRBV4-2 | TRBD1 | TGTGCCAGCAGCCAACCAGGACAGGGAAATGGCTACACCTTC | CASSQPGQGNGYTF
. | TRBJ2-7 | TRBV14 | . | TGTGCCAGCAGCCACTCTCTAGCGAGATGGAACGAGCAGTACTTC | CASSHSLARWNEQYF
. | TRBJ2-7 | TRBV7-2 | . | TGTGCCAGCAGCCCCTACCAGACAGGAACCTACGAGCAGTACTTC | CASSPYQTGTYEQYF
. | TRBJ2-3 | TRBV5-1 | . | TGCGCCAGCAGCTTGGCCCAAGCGAGAGATACGCAGTATTTT | CASSLAQARDTQYF
. | TRBJ1-1 | TRBV9 | . | TGTGCCAGCGGGGGCGGCACTGAAGCTTTCTTT | CASGGGTEAFF
once | TRBJ2-1 | TRBV6-4 | TRBD2 | TGTGCCAGCAGTGAGACTAGCGGAGAGCATGAGCAGTTCTTC | CASSETSGEHEQFF
. | TRBJ2-1 | TRBV7-9 | TRBD2 | TGTGCCAGCAGCTTAGGACTAGCGGGATACAATGAGCAGTTCTTC | CASSLGLAGYNEQFF
once | TRBJ1-5 | TRBV10-3 | TRBD1 | TGTGCCATCAGTGCGGGACAGTGGGACAATCAGCCCCAGCATTTT | CAISAGQWDNQPQHF
. | TRBJ2-7 | TRBV18 | TRBD1 | TGTGCCAGCTCACCTACGAGGCTGGACAGGGGTTACGAGCAGTACTTC | CASSPTRLDRGYEQYF
. | TRBJ2-1 | TRBV5-1 | . | TGCGCCAGCAGCTTGAAGTATGAGCAGTTCTTC | CASSLKYEQFF
. | TRBJ1-1 | TRBV5-1 | . | TGCGCCAGCAGCAAGAACACTGAAGCTTTCTTT | CASSKNTEAFF
few | TRBJ1-1 | TRBV29-1 | . | TGCAGCGTGGCCGCGTCAGGGATGAACACTGAAGCTTTCTTT | CSVAASGMNTEAFF